What follows are 28 T cell receptor beta chains derived from one specimen sequenced in a study of CD8+ T cells in alopecia areata. In each case, RNA was isolated and then reverse transcribed into cDNA as the sequencing template. The repertoire was sequenced with immunoSEQ multiplex PCR; TCRdb's copy has only in-frame clones and lacks some. The data hold about 270,000 clones, with approximately 60% observed a single time. As for treatment: oral pan-JAK inhibitor, 5-10 mg twice daily. Here the sequenced sample was CD4+ T cells sorted from blood, taken between weeks 51 and 54, from a patient treated with tofacitinib. These receptors were obtained from a human donor with alopecia areata.

This clone occurred a few times. J is TRBJ2-3 and V is TRBV10-3, with D possibly matching TRBD2 (6 bases). The CDR3 contains 16 residues. The germline gives CDR1 ENHRY, CDR2 SYGVKD. The germline V and J ends were trimmed by 3 bases and 0 bases, with 13 bases remaining between them. Written as DNA, the CDR3 is TGTGCCATCAGTGAATTCGGAGGGTCAAGCACAGATACGCAGTATTTT. This gives the protein CAISEFGGSSTDTQYF.

This clone was counted only a few times. The rearrangement uses TRBV6-1 and TRBJ2-7, with TRBD1 matching over 11 bases. J was trimmed by 2 bases and V by 6 bases; bases with no gene match: 0. The CDR3 extends over 13 amino acids. Germline V gene data show CDR1 as MNHNS and CDR2 as SASEGT. This CDR3 reads CASRGQGAYEQYF. DNA for the CDR3: TGTGCCAGCAGGGGACAGGGGGCCTACGAGCAGTACTTC.

This clone was found a few times. This rearrangement joins TRBV4-1 to TRBJ1-5; D is possibly TRBD1 (5 bases). This CDR3 region has 19 residues. Trimming stripped 0 bases from V and 0 bases from J, with 18 bases between. Germline V gene lookup returns CDR1 MGHRA and CDR2 YSYEKL. The CDR3, as DNA: TGCGCCAGCAGCCAAGATAGGGACGCAGCCGGCTATAGCAATCAGCCCCAGCATTTT. It codes for CASSQDRDAAGYSNQPQHF.

J is TRBJ1-5 and V is TRBV25-1, with a weak D call TRBD1 (5 bases). CDR3 length: 18 residues. Germline lookup yields CDR1 MGHDK and CDR2 SYGVNS. The V gene lost 1 base and the J gene lost 0 bases, with 16 bases spanning the gap. Here the CDR3 DNA reads TGTGCCAGCAGTGAATCCCACCGGGACGGCGATAGCAATCAGCCCCAGCATTTT. This codes for CASSESHRDGDSNQPQHF.

This sequence joins TRBV2 and TRBJ2-7; TRBD1 might be the D (6 bases). Germline CDR1 reads SNHLY; CDR2 reads FYNNEI. This CDR3 comprises 13 residues. Between the trimmed V and J ends, which lost 5 bases and 2 bases, there was a span of 10 bases. CDR3 DNA sequence: TGTGCCAGCAGTCACAGGGACGCCTACGAGCAGTACTTC. Protein sequence: CASSHRDAYEQYF.

The chain recombines TRBV27 with TRBJ1-1, with D unclear. Germline loops: CDR1 MNHEY, CDR2 SMNVEV (reference sequence). V was clipped by 4 bases and J by 0 bases, with 3 bases between them. CDR3 length: 12 amino acids. This CDR3 is CASSSMNTEAFF. The CDR3 DNA is TGTGCCAGCAGTTCAATGAACACTGAAGCTTTCTTT.

The sample holds a few counts of this clone. The chain is built from TRBV29-1 and TRBJ2-6, with D possibly being TRBD1 (6 bases). Germline CDR1 SQVTM, CDR2 ANQGSEA. The V end lost 4 bases, the J end lost 2 bases, and 9 bases lay between the germline ends. The CDR3 is made up of 14 amino acids. The CDR3 sequence is CSVGRGTGANVLTF. CDR3 bases: TGCAGCGTTGGCAGGGGAACTGGGGCCAACGTCCTGACTTTC.

The chain is built from TRBV6-5 and TRBJ2-7, with unresolved D. The CDR3 extends over 16 amino acids. Germline V gene sequence: CDR1 MNHEY, CDR2 SVGAGI. Trimming took 0 bases from V and 4 from J, leaving 16 bases between them. CDR3 region: CASSYSKGALGYEQYF. CDR3 bases: TGTGCCAGCAGTTACTCGAAGGGTGCTCTCGGGTACGAGCAGTACTTC.

The chain combines TRBV5-1 with TRBJ2-1, with no clear D. Germline V lookup: CDR1 SGHRS, CDR2 YFSETQ. The CDR3 extends over 13 amino acids. With 4 bases removed from V and 6 bases from J, the gap between germline ends came to 11 bases. The CDR3 nucleotides are TGCGCCAGCAGCCCGTCAGTTGGCAATGAGCAGTTCTTC. This gives the protein CASSPSVGNEQFF.

In its sample, this clone was seen a few times. V is TRBV7-2 and J is TRBJ2-1; 9 positions match TRBD2. Germline CDR1 and CDR2: SGHTA and FQGNSA. The CDR3 runs 11 residues. With V trimmed by 5 bases and J by 12 bases, 2 bases remained unmatched. CDR3 loop: CASSAAGGQFF. The CDR3 DNA reads as TGTGCCAGCAGCGCAGCGGGGGGGCAGTTCTTC.

CDR3 amino acids: CSVSAVAWNTGELFF. The CDR3 nucleotides read TGCAGCGTAAGTGCGGTGGCGTGGAACACCGGGGAGCTGTTTTTT. The chain uses TRBV29-1 and TRBJ2-2, with D unclear. The V gene lost 6 bases and the J gene lost 1 base, with 15 bases spanning the gap. The CDR3 sequence is 15 residues long. Germline CDR1 is SQVTM and CDR2 is ANQGSEA.

This clone was observed a single time. CDR3 residues: CASGTADTQYF. CDR3 in DNA: TGTGCCAGCGGGACAGCAGATACGCAGTATTTT. The rearrangement joins TRBV6-6 to TRBJ2-3; 7 nucleotides agree with TRBD1. Germline V CDR1 and CDR2: MNHNY, SVGAGI (reference sequence). The CDR3 length is 11 residues. The junction had 0 bases not matched to a gene; V was cut back by 8 bases and J by 4 bases.

This clone has just a few counts. V gene TRBV7-3 combines with J gene TRBJ2-1; TRBD2 matches 7 bases. This CDR3 is 13 amino acids long. CDR1 and CDR2 (germline): SGHTA, FQGTGA. V shed 3 bases and J 9 bases; nucleotides not matched to a gene: 5. The CDR3: CASSFKSGGEQFF. The CDR3 nucleotides are TGTGCCAGCAGCTTCAAATCGGGGGGTGAGCAGTTCTTC.

The chain combines TRBV11-2 with TRBJ1-6; TRBD1 might be the D (5 bases). The V end lost 1 base, the J end lost 7 bases, and 11 bases lay between the germline ends. The germline gives CDR1 SGHAT, CDR2 FQNNGV. The CDR3 is 15 amino acids. CDR3 sequence (DNA): TGTGCCAGCAGCTTAGGAGGGACGGGGAATTCACCCCTCCACTTT. Translated: CASSLGGTGNSPLHF.

This chain joins TRBV5-4 and TRBJ2-5; D might be TRBD1 (5 bases). The CDR3 is 15 residues long. Per the germline V gene, CDR1 is SGHNT and CDR2 is YYREEE (reference sequence). Trimming took off 2 bases at V and 2 bases at J, with 13 bases between the two ends. This CDR3 reads CASSFGAGSQETQYF. DNA of the CDR3: TGTGCCAGCAGCTTTGGGGCAGGATCACAAGAGACCCAGTACTTC. The full variable domain, its missing parts supplied by reference TRBV5-4 and TRBJ2-5, is ETGVTQSPTHLIKTRGQQVTLRCSSQSGHNTVSWYQQALGQGPQFIFQYYREEENGRGNFPPRFSGLQFPNYSSELNVNALELDDSALYLCASSFGAGSQETQYFGPGTRLLVL.

This chain joins TRBV15 and TRBJ2-6; D ambiguous. Germline V gene data show CDR1 as LNHNV and CDR2 as YYDKDF (reference sequence). V lost 4 bases and J lost 2, with 6 bases in between. The CDR3 spans 14 residues. As DNA, the CDR3 is TGTGCCACCAGCACCCCCGCTGGGGCCAACGTCCTGACTTTC. Translation gives CATSTPAGANVLTF.

J is TRBJ2-5 and V is TRBV5-6; a possible D gene is TRBD1 (6 bases). Germline V gene data show CDR1 as SGHDT and CDR2 as YYEEEE. V lost 0 bases, J lost 2 bases, and 11 bases lay in between. The CDR3 contains 15 residues. The CDR3 region is CASSLVPGTQETQYF. Written as DNA, the CDR3 is TGTGCCAGCAGCTTGGTTCCAGGGACACAAGAGACCCAGTACTTC.

The chain recombines TRBV25-1 with TRBJ1-3, with TRBD1 as a possible D gene (6 bases). Germline V gives CDR1 MGHDK, CDR2 SYGVNS. This CDR3 has 13 amino acids. Deletions cut 5 bases from V and 2 bases from J, with 7 bases between. CDR3 in amino acids: CASSTGTGNTIYF. In nucleotides, the CDR3 is TGTGCCAGCAGTACAGGGACTGGAAACACCATATATTTT.

The rearrangement uses TRBV4-3 and TRBJ1-2; TRBD1 matches 7 bases. Germline CDR1 and CDR2: LGHNA and YSLEER. After removal of 3 bases from V and 5 bases from J, the junction contained 3 bases not matched to a gene. The CDR3 runs 13 residues. CDR3 DNA: TGCGCCAGCAGCCATACAGGGGCGTATGGCTACACCTTC. Its protein product is CASSHTGAYGYTF.

CDR3 amino acids: CAWTPLQGYTEAFF. In DNA, the CDR3 is TGTGCCTGGACCCCCTTACAGGGTTACACTGAAGCTTTCTTT. The chain combines TRBV30 with TRBJ1-1, with D possibly TRBD1 on 6 matching bases. The CDR3 has 14 residues. CDR1 and CDR2 from the germline V gene are GTSNPN and SVGIG (reference sequence). V was clipped by 4 bases and J by 3 bases, with 15 bases between them.

J is TRBJ1-2 and V is TRBV6-5; TRBD1 matches at 7 bases. This CDR3 spans 13 amino acids. Germline V gene sequence: CDR1 MNHEY, CDR2 SVGAGI. V shed 6 bases, J shed 4 bases, and the junction held 5 bases outside the gene matches. CDR3 DNA: TGTGCCAGCAGCATGACAGGGCCCTATGGCTACACCTTC. This gives the protein CASSMTGPYGYTF.

This clone was picked up a small number of times. This chain links TRBV5-1 with TRBJ2-5; 7 bases line up with TRBD1. The J call is uncertain, as TRBJ2-7 better fits the DNA end. CDR3 length equals 14 residues. CDR1 and CDR2 (germline): SGHRS, YFSETQ. In DNA form, the CDR3 reads TGCGCCAGCAGACCAGGGGGTTTTGAGTACGAGCAGTACTTC. Its protein is CASRPGGFEYEQYF.

V and J are TRBV29-1 and TRBJ1-1, with 7 positions matching TRBD1. Unmatched junction bases numbered 4, after V lost 5 bases and J lost 1 base. CDR3 length: 13 amino acids. CDR1 SQVTM and CDR2 ANQGSEA come from the germline V gene. CDR3 sequence reads: CSVSQGRNTEAFF. CDR3 coding DNA: TGCAGCGTTTCACAGGGGAGGAACACTGAAGCTTTCTTT.

The sample holds a few counts of this clone. The rearrangement joins TRBV5-1 to TRBJ1-6; D uncertain. This CDR3 spans 14 amino acids. Germline V gene lookup returns CDR1 SGHRS and CDR2 YFSETQ. Trimming cost V 1 base and J 6 bases, with 8 bases left between them. The CDR3 is CASSLRQANSPLHF. In nucleotides, the CDR3 is TGCGCCAGCAGCTTGCGGCAGGCTAATTCACCCCTCCACTTT.

This chain links TRBV11-2 with TRBJ2-5; 10 nucleotides line up with TRBD1. The J call may be in error: the DNA end matches TRBJ2-7 better. Germline CDR1 and CDR2: SGHAT and FQNNGV. The CDR3 is 14 amino acids. The CDR3 spells CASSIRDRGYEQYF. The DNA of the CDR3 is TGTGCCAGCAGCATCCGGGACAGGGGTTACGAGCAGTACTTC.

This clone appeared many times. The chain couples TRBV7-3 to TRBJ2-1; D not certain. Germline CDR1 SGHTA, CDR2 FQGTGA. Trimming took 2 bases from V and 5 from J, leaving 7 bases between them. The CDR3 has 13 residues. The CDR3 DNA sequence: TGTGCCAGCAGCTTAGGACGTAACAATGAGCAGTTCTTC. This translates into CASSLGRNNEQFF.

The genes are TRBV4-1 and TRBJ1-4, with 7 nucleotides matching TRBD1. Germline loops: CDR1 MGHRA, CDR2 YSYEKL. CDR3 size: 18 residues. Unmatched junction bases numbered 8, after V lost 1 base and J lost 0 bases. CDR3: CASSQARGRLSTNEKLFF. The CDR3 coding sequence is TGCGCCAGCAGCCAAGCGAGGGGGCGCCTATCAACTAATGAAAAACTGTTTTTT.

V is TRBV5-6 and J is TRBJ2-1, with 10 bases that match TRBD2. The germline V gene has CDR1 SGHDT and CDR2 YYEEEE. V gave up 1 base and J gave up 5 bases; unmatched junction bases: 9. This CDR3 has 17 residues. Here the CDR3 reads CASSLYLGLAANNEQFF. In DNA form, the CDR3 reads TGTGCCAGCAGCTTGTACCTAGGACTAGCGGCCAACAATGAGCAGTTCTTC.